The 29 T cell receptor beta chains below all came from one sample that was sequenced in a study of T cell responses to AZD1222 COVID-19 vaccine. TCRdb keeps only in-frame clones here, not all; method: immunoSEQ multiplex PCR. The table shows more than 95,000 clones, with about 79% occurring only once. This specimen was peripheral blood, taken 28 days after the second AZD1222 dose. These receptors all stem from an adult who received the AZD1222 COVID-19 vaccine.

The chain is built from TRBV7-2 and TRBJ2-2; 8 bases are a match to TRBD1. V trimming: 4 bases; J trimming: 6 bases; junction bases outside the gene matches: 7. Germline CDR1 reads SGHTA; CDR2 reads FQGNSA. This CDR3 comprises 15 residues. The CDR3 protein is CASSSRQGIAGELFF. The CDR3 bases are TGTGCCAGCAGCTCTAGACAGGGGATTGCCGGGGAGCTGTTTTTT.

The chain joins TRBV4-1 to TRBJ1-6; 9 bases line up with TRBD1. The germline CDR1 and CDR2 sequences are MGHRA and YSYEKL. This CDR3 has 17 amino acids. V was pared by 0 bases and J by 4 bases, with 4 bases of the junction left unmatched. Here the CDR3 DNA reads TGCGCCAGCAGCCAAGACCTTGGGACAGGGTATAATTCACCCCTCCACTTT. As protein: CASSQDLGTGYNSPLHF.

The chain combines TRBV7-2 with TRBJ1-5, with TRBD1 as a possible D gene (5 bases). The V gene lost 5 bases and the J gene lost 5 bases, with 13 bases spanning the gap. The CDR3 extends over 14 amino acids. The germline V gene encodes CDR1 SGHTA and CDR2 FQGNSA. CDR3 residues: CASSQQDGDQPQHF. As DNA, the CDR3 is TGTGCCAGCAGCCAACAGGACGGGGATCAGCCCCAGCATTTT.

The chain employs TRBV7-2 and TRBJ1-6; 7 nucleotides match TRBD1. The CDR3 runs to 15 residues. V shed 0 bases and J 9 bases; nucleotides not matched to a gene: 5. Germline CDR1 SGHTA, CDR2 FQGNSA. CDR3 DNA sequence: TGTGCCAGCAGCTTAGCCCCCAGGGGGAGTTCACCCCTCCACTTT. It yields the protein CASSLAPRGSSPLHF.

The rearrangement uses TRBV6-5 and TRBJ2-1; no firm D call. The CDR3 totals 15 residues. Germline CDR1 reads MNHEY; CDR2 reads SVGAGI. Trimming removed 8 bases from V and 0 bases from J, with 14 bases in between. This CDR3 is CASVWALRSYNEQFF. DNA for the CDR3: TGTGCCAGCGTGTGGGCACTACGCTCCTACAATGAGCAGTTCTTC.

This clone was observed a single time. The J gene is TRBJ2-5, the V gene TRBV5-1; 9 bases fit TRBD2. This CDR3 spans 16 amino acids. The V gene's germline CDR1 is SGHRS and CDR2 YFSETQ. The J segment lost 3 bases and the V segment lost 3 bases, leaving 9 bases of the junction unmatched. Here the CDR3 DNA reads TGCGCCAGCAGCTCGGAGGGTCTAGCGGGGAAAGAGACCCAGTACTTC. As protein: CASSSEGLAGKETQYF.

This chain links TRBV19 with TRBJ1-3; D gene unclear. CDR1 and CDR2 (germline): LNHDA, SQIVND (reference sequence). The CDR3 is 13 amino acids. Deletions cut 7 bases from V and 4 bases from J, with 11 bases between. CDR3 nucleotide sequence: TGTGCCAGTACCTCTAACTCCGGAAACACCATATATTTT. It translates to CASTSNSGNTIYF.

There are a few counts of this clone. This chain links TRBV2 with TRBJ2-1; a possible D gene is TRBD2 (6 bases). The CDR3 contains 15 residues. Trimming left V 9 bases short and J 7 bases short, with 22 bases between. Germline CDR1 and CDR2: SNHLY and FYNNEI. CDR3 sequence: CASKQGDWGFNEQFF. DNA of the CDR3: TGTGCCAGTAAGCAAGGGGACTGGGGGTTTAATGAGCAGTTCTTC.

The CDR3 here is CASSAYYTEAFF. The DNA of the CDR3 is TGTGCCAGTAGTGCCTACTACACTGAAGCTTTCTTT. The V and J genes are TRBV19 and TRBJ1-1; D unclear. The length of the CDR3 is 12 residues. CDR1 and CDR2 (germline): LNHDA, SQIVND (reference sequence). Trimming stripped 5 bases from V and 3 bases from J, with 7 bases between.

The gene calls are TRBV19 and TRBJ2-7; D is ambiguous. Germline assignment: CDR1 LNHDA and CDR2 SQIVND (reference sequence). The CDR3 is 14 amino acids. V was clipped by 1 base and J by 0 bases, with 7 bases between them. DNA of the CDR3: TGTGCCAGTAGTATAGGGGGTAGCTCCTACGAGCAGTACTTC. Its protein product is CASSIGGSSYEQYF.

This chain connects TRBV9 to TRBJ1-2, with D possibly TRBD1 on 5 matching bases. Trimming removed 2 bases from V and 7 bases from J, with 21 bases in between. Looked up from germline, CDR1 is SGDLS and CDR2 is YYNGEE. The CDR3 is 16 residues long. The CDR3 DNA follows: TGTGCCAGCAGCGTTAAAGCAGGGCGGAAACAGGCTGGCTACACCTTC. Residues: CASSVKAGRKQAGYTF.

The chain couples TRBV7-3 to TRBJ2-1; tentatively, D is TRBD2 (6 bases). V was cut by 5 bases and J by 9 bases, with 14 bases left in between. This CDR3 region has 13 residues. Germline CDR1 and CDR2: SGHTA and FQGTGA. CDR3 bases: TGTGCCAGCAGCGACGACGGGACTCGTGAGCAGTTCTTC. Its protein product is CASSDDGTREQFF.

The chain couples TRBV4-1 to TRBJ2-2; D is uncertain. The CDR3 runs 16 residues. Trimming removed 0 bases from V and 0 bases from J, with 8 bases in between. Germline CDR1 MGHRA, CDR2 YSYEKL. CDR3 residues: CASSQEAAANTGELFF. Written as DNA, the CDR3 is TGCGCCAGCAGCCAAGAGGCGGCCGCGAACACCGGGGAGCTGTTTTTT.

The chain has TRBV19 and TRBJ2-3; 9 bases line up with TRBD2. Germline V lookup: CDR1 LNHDA, CDR2 SQIVND (reference sequence). The V gene end was trimmed by 9 bases and the J gene end by 5 bases; junction bases not matched to a gene: 6. CDR3 length equals 13 residues. CDR3 in amino acids: CASAGGLGDTQYF. CDR3 DNA sequence: TGTGCCAGCGCGGGGGGGCTGGGAGATACGCAGTATTTT.

The gene calls are TRBV4-1 and TRBJ1-3; the D is unclear. V lost 4 bases and J 1 base, leaving 8 bases between the germline ends. The CDR3 covers 14 residues. From germline, CDR1 is MGHRA and CDR2 YSYEKL. CDR3 residues: CASSPWRSGNTIYF. The CDR3 nucleotides are TGCGCCAGCAGCCCCTGGCGGTCTGGAAACACCATATATTTT.

The genes are TRBV5-1 and TRBJ2-1; TRBD2 aligns across 13 bases. The CDR3 runs to 19 residues. Germline CDR1 reads SGHRS; CDR2 reads YFSETQ. V lost 0 bases to trimming and J lost 4 bases; unmatched junction nucleotides: 10. The CDR3 protein is CASSLAGSTSGGVYNEQFF. In nucleotides, the CDR3 is TGCGCCAGCAGCTTGGCCGGTTCAACTAGCGGGGGGGTGTACAATGAGCAGTTCTTC.

The chain links TRBV19 to TRBJ2-7; 11 bases line up with TRBD2. V lost 4 bases and J lost 7; bases outside the gene matches: 12. Germline assignment: CDR1 LNHDA and CDR2 SQIVND (reference sequence). The CDR3 runs 16 residues. The CDR3 here is CASSRHSGGAGGEQYF. CDR3 bases: TGTGCCAGTAGTAGGCATAGCGGGGGGGCCGGTGGTGAGCAGTACTTC.

The V and J genes are TRBV15 and TRBJ1-6; D gene uncertain. Per the germline V gene, CDR1 is LNHNV and CDR2 is YYDKDF (reference sequence). V was trimmed by 2 bases and J by 5 bases, leaving 16 bases between them. The CDR3 covers 17 residues. The CDR3 DNA sequence: TGTGCCACCAGCAGATCCCTCCTAGGGCTAAATAATTCACCCCTCCACTTT. It yields the protein CATSRSLLGLNNSPLHF.

This rearrangement joins TRBV11-3 to TRBJ1-1; D may be TRBD1 (6 bases). This CDR3 has 13 residues. From germline, CDR1 is SGHNT and CDR2 YENEEA. The germline V and J ends were trimmed by 5 bases and 10 bases, with 17 bases remaining between them. The CDR3 sequence is CASSPGQSGGAFF. The CDR3 nucleotides are TGTGCCAGCAGCCCCGGACAGTCAGGAGGAGCTTTCTTT.

This chain connects TRBV12-5 to TRBJ1-1, with a possible D match to TRBD1 (6 bases). V lost 7 bases to trimming and J lost 3 bases, with 18 bases between them. Per the germline V gene, CDR1 is LGHNT and CDR2 is FRNRAP. The CDR3 consists of 15 residues. CDR3 sequence: CASVRGGGSYTEAFF. Written as DNA, the CDR3 is TGTGCTAGTGTCCGAGGAGGGGGGTCCTACACTGAAGCTTTCTTT. The whole variable domain, filled in from reference TRBV12-5 and TRBJ1-1, reads DARVTQTPRHKVTEMGQEVTMRCQPILGHNTVFWYRQTMMQGLELLAYFRNRAPLDDSGMPKDRFSAEMPDATLATLKIQPSEPRDSAVYFCASVRGGGSYTEAFFGQGTRLTVV.

V is TRBV21-1 and J is TRBJ1-6; the DNA was not compared with TRBD1, the D call given in the table. TRBV21-1 has pseudogene status. CDR3 size: 14 residues. CDR3 residues: CASSNTQGTSPLHF. CDR3 DNA sequence: TGTGCCAGCAGCAATACTCAGGGAACGTCACCCCTCCACTTT.

The chain uses TRBV5-1 and TRBJ1-4, with 7 bases identical to TRBD1. The J segment lost 8 bases and the V segment lost 2 bases, leaving 6 bases of the junction unmatched. This CDR3 comprises 14 residues. CDR1 is SGHRS, CDR2 YFSETQ, per germline. The CDR3 loop reads CASSFFDREEKLFF. The CDR3 DNA follows: TGCGCCAGCAGCTTTTTCGACAGGGAGGAAAAACTGTTTTTT.

The chain uses TRBV6-2 or TRBV6-3 and TRBJ1-6; D ambiguous. In germline, CDR1 is MNHEY, CDR2 SVGEGT. Trimming shortened V by 1 base and J by 6 bases, and 13 bases separated the two germline ends. The CDR3 has 16 amino acids. In nucleotides, the CDR3 is TGTGCCAGCAGTTACTTGACTTCACCTATTAATTCACCCCTCCACTTT. It translates to CASSYLTSPINSPLHF.

The chain uses TRBV7-9 and TRBJ1-5, with D unclear. Trimming removed 6 bases from V and 0 bases from J, with 9 bases in between. The CDR3 is 14 residues long. CDR1 and CDR2 from the germline V gene are SEHNR and FQNEAQ (reference sequence). The DNA for the CDR3 is TGTGCCAGCAGTTACGGGGATAGCAATCAGCCCCAGCATTTT. It specifies CASSYGDSNQPQHF.

This chain links TRBV5-5 with TRBJ2-2, with 8 bases identical to TRBD2. The V and J ends lost 4 bases and 4 bases, in that order; junction bases with no gene match: 6. Per germline, CDR1 SGHKS and CDR2 YYEKEE (reference sequence). The CDR3 extends over 15 amino acids. The CDR3 is CASSPASGGTGELFF. The CDR3 DNA reads as TGTGCCAGCAGCCCAGCGAGCGGGGGCACCGGGGAGCTGTTTTTT.

This rearrangement joins TRBV20-1 to TRBJ2-4, with D perhaps TRBD1 (5 bases). V lost 8 bases, J lost 3 bases, and 8 bases lay in between. CDR3 length equals 11 residues. Germline assignment: CDR1 DFQATT and CDR2 SNEGSKA (reference sequence). The CDR3 DNA sequence: TGCAGTAGGGGATTCAAAAACATTCAGTACTTC. This codes for CSRGFKNIQYF.

The chain has TRBV5-5 and TRBJ2-2, with D possibly TRBD1 on 6 matching bases. Germline CDR1 is SGHKS and CDR2 is YYEKEE (reference sequence). This CDR3 contains 15 residues. V dropped 5 bases and J dropped 3 bases, with 14 bases sitting between them. The CDR3: CASRPGAGDTGELFF. CDR3 in DNA: TGTGCCAGCAGACCCGGGGCAGGGGACACCGGGGAGCTGTTTTTT.

The gene calls are TRBV4-2 and TRBJ1-5; D is uncertain. The CDR3 is 13 residues long. Germline assignment: CDR1 LGHNA and CDR2 YNFKEQ. Trimming stripped 0 bases from V and 4 bases from J, with 4 bases between. The chain's CDR3 is CASSQEVNQPQHF. The CDR3 DNA reads TGTGCCAGCAGCCAAGAGGTGAATCAGCCCCAGCATTTT.

The chain carries TRBV25-1 and TRBJ1-2; no reliable D call. The germline V and J ends were trimmed by 3 bases and 8 bases, with 4 bases remaining between them. The CDR3 has 10 amino acids. Germline V gives CDR1 MGHDK, CDR2 SYGVNS. This CDR3 reads CASSDLGYTF. CDR3 bases: TGTGCCAGCAGTGATCTCGGCTACACCTTC.